Listed here are 5 T cell receptor beta chains from one sample, sequenced in a study of cytomegalovirus exposure and HLA in healthy donors. PCR employed 60 Vbeta and 13 Jbeta primers. TCRdb's table, derived via immunoSEQ multiplex PCR, lists solely in-frame clones and lacks some. Of about 200,000 clones in the sample, approximately 79% are singletons; the top ten hold 1.5% to 2%. Sample: PBMCs. These receptors all come from a man between 45 and 60 years old in good health and CMV-seronegative.

The chain recombines TRBV19 with TRBJ1-5; tentatively, D is TRBD1 (6 bases). This CDR3 is 14 amino acids long. Trimming pared 4 bases from V and 7 bases from J, leaving 14 bases between. Germline CDR1 LNHDA, CDR2 SQIVND (reference sequence). CDR3 coding DNA: TGTGCCAGTAGTACTAACAGGGCCGAACAGCCCCAGCATTTT. It codes for CASSTNRAEQPQHF. The variable domain in full, completed from reference TRBV19 and TRBJ1-5, reads DGGITQSPKYLFRKEGQNVTLSCEQNLNHDAMYWYRQDPGQGLRLIYYSQIVNDFQKGDIAEGYSVSREKKESFPLTVTSAQKNPTAFYLCASSTNRAEQPQHFGDGTRLSIL.

The chain couples TRBV7-3 to TRBJ1-1, with a tentative D call TRBD1 (5 bases). Between the trimmed V and J ends, which lost 3 bases and 3 bases, there was a span of 8 bases. Per the germline V gene, CDR1 is SGHTA and CDR2 is FQGTGA. The CDR3 loop spans 13 amino acids. CDR3 residues: CASSFSRDTEAFF. The CDR3 nucleotides read TGTGCCAGCAGCTTTTCCAGGGACACTGAAGCTTTCTTT.

This clone has only one observation. The V gene is TRBV7-2, the J gene TRBJ2-5, with 12 bases identical to TRBD1. Germline V gene data show CDR1 as SGHTA and CDR2 as FQGNSA. The CDR3 loop spans 16 amino acids. The J segment lost 5 bases and the V segment lost 6 bases, leaving 10 bases of the junction unmatched. The CDR3 loop is CASSYRDRGRGETQYF. The CDR3 DNA is TGTGCCAGCAGTTACCGGGACAGGGGGCGCGGGGAGACCCAGTACTTC.

The V call is TRBV11-2, the J call TRBJ2-1; D remains ambiguous. V lost 1 base to trimming and J lost 0 bases, with 7 bases between them. The CDR3 is 15 amino acids. Germline V gives CDR1 SGHAT, CDR2 FQNNGV. This CDR3 is CASSLAMSSYNEQFF. Here the CDR3 DNA reads TGTGCCAGCAGCTTAGCTATGAGCTCCTACAATGAGCAGTTCTTC. The entire variable domain, with the rest obtained from reference TRBV11-2 and TRBJ2-1, is as follows: EAGVAQSPRYKIIEKRQSVAFWCNPISGHATLYWYQQILGQGPKLLIQFQNNGVVDDSQLPKDRFSAERLKGVDSTLKIQPAKLEDSAVYLCASSLAMSSYNEQFFGPGTRLTVL.

This clone was found once. The chain employs TRBV7-9 and TRBJ1-2; the match to TRBD1 covers 7 bases. Looked up from germline, CDR1 is SEHNR and CDR2 is FQNEAQ (reference sequence). The V gene end was trimmed by 1 base and the J gene end by 3 bases; junction bases not matched to a gene: 2. The CDR3 is 14 amino acids. The DNA of the CDR3 is TGTGCCAGCAGCTTAGGCAGGGGGGACTATGGCTACACCTTC. The encoded protein is CASSLGRGDYGYTF. Using reference TRBV7-9 and TRBJ1-2 for the parts outside the CDR3, the full variable domain is DTGVSQNPRHKITKRGQNVTFRCDPISEHNRLYWYRQTLGQGPEFLTYFQNEAQLEKSRLLSDRFSAERPKGSFSTLEIQRTEQGDSAMYLCASSLGRGDYGYTFGSGTRLTVV.